This TCR beta chain came from a study of monozygotic twins with inflammatory bowel disease. Broader study findings: No single strong signal or clonotype associated with IBD was supported.

Note on this clonotype: Antigen specificity is unknown.

TCRdb reprocessed the 5' RACE reads and reports one entry per CDR3 protein, with no DNA. Here the sample table reports around 380,000 distinct CDR3 sequences. This CDR3 has 13 residues. Per the germline V gene, CDR1 is MNHEY and CDR2 is SVGEGT. One blood sample of approximately 2.5 ml was taken from each donor. This clonotype was sampled from a human donor with ulcerative colitis or Crohn's disease, or a healthy co-twin of an affected twin (not recorded which). The chain links TRBV6-2 or TRBV6-3 to TRBJ1-5. Sequenced material: blood. CDR3 protein: CASYQGGNQPQHF.